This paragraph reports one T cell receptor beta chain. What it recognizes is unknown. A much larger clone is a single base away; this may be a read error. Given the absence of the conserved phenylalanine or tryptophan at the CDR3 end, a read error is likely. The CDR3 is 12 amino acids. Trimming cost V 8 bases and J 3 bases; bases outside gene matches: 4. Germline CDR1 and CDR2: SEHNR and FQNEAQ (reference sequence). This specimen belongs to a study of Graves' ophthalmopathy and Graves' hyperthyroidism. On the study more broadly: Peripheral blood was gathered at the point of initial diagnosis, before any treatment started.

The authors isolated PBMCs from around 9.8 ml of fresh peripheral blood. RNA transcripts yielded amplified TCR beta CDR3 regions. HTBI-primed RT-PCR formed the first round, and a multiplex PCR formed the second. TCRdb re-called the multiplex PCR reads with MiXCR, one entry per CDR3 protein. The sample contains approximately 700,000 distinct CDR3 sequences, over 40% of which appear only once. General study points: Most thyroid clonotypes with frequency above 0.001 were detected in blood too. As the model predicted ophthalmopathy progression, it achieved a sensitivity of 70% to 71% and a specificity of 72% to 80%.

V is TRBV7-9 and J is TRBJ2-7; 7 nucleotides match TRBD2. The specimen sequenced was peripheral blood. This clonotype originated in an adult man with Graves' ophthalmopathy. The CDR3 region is CASGGGIYEQYL. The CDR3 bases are TGTGCCAGCGGGGGGGGGATCTACGAGCAGTACTTA.